The TCR beta chain under discussion was sequenced for a study of memory CD4+ T cells and cytomegalovirus serostatus. For the study at large: Healthy Belgian adult donors included roughly ten CMV-positive and around 25 CMV-negative people.

V lost 5 bases, J lost 7 bases, and 6 bases stayed unmatched. The CDR3 runs to 15 residues. The germline V gene has CDR1 MGHDK and CDR2 SYGVNS. In the original processing: Out-of-frame sequences were removed, leaving roughly 2,200,000 distinct TCRbeta sequences. Here immunoSEQ multiplex PCR was the method, and the copy in TCRdb shows in-frame clones only, minus some. D and trimming were read from the DNA, whereas the V and J calls and clone size are those reported in that table. The sample yields around 84,000 clones, roughly 80% seen once. Whole-study findings and limits: Each of around 69 CMV-associated TCRbeta sequences occurred in one to five individuals. CMV serostatus prediction reached median AUC 0.95, or 0.91 with US-trained model.

The sort gate was single viable CD3+CD4+CD8-CD45RO+ cells for memory CD4+ T cells. Turning to this clone: Its specificity is unknown.

This clonotype originated in an adult in good health and CMV-seronegative. The chain is built from TRBV25-1 and TRBJ1-6; 9 bases line up with TRBD1. Sequencing input: memory CD4+ T cells from blood. The CDR3 spells CASSYRDRENSPLHF. The DNA of the CDR3 is TGTGCCAGCAGTTACAGGGACAGGGAGAATTCACCCCTCCACTTT.